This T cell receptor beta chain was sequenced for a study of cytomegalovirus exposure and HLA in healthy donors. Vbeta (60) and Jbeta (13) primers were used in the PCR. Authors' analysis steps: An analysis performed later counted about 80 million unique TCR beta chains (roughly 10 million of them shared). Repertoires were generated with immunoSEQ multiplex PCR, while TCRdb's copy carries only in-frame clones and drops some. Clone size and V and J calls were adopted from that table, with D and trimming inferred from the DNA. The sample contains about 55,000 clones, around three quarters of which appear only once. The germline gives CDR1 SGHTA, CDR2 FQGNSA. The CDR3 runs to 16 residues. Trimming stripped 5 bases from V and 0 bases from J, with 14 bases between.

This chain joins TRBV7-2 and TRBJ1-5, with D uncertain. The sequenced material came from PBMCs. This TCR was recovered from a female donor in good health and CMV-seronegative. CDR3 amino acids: CASSLKTPYSNQPQHF. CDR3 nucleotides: TGTGCCAGCAGCCTAAAGACACCCTATAGCAATCAGCCCCAGCATTTT.